This T cell receptor beta chain was sequenced during a study of T cells in Graves' hyperthyroidism and ophthalmopathy. This CDR3 contains 14 residues. V trimming: 3 bases; J trimming: 5 bases; junction bases outside the gene matches: 6. Germline V lookup: CDR1 SGHTA, CDR2 FQGNSA. Amplification of TCR beta CDR3 regions was performed using RNA transcripts as template. HTBI primers drove first-round RT-PCR of the TCR CDR3. TCRdb reprocessed the multiplex PCR reads with MiXCR, giving one entry per CDR3 protein. This sample has about 560,000 distinct CDR3 sequences, with 16% found just once. This clonotype came up many times. If no ophthalmopathy progression occurred within 18 months, Graves' hyperthyroidism was stable. Recently diagnosed hyperthyroidism of less than 2 months' duration affected patients aged 18 to 65. Patients having uncontrolled infection, another autoimmune disease, pregnancy or lactation were not included.

The sample was blood. The TCR was taken from a woman between 18 and 29 years old with Graves' hyperthyroidism. The chain employs TRBV7-2 and TRBJ1-1; 7 bases fit TRBD1. CDR3 protein: CASSFGRGNTEAFF. The CDR3 DNA follows: TGTGCCAGCAGCTTTGGCAGGGGGAATACTGAAGCTTTCTTT. Full variable domain (remainder filled in from reference TRBV7-2 and TRBJ1-1): GAGVSQSPSNKVTEKGKDVELRCDPISGHTALYWYRQSLGQGLEFLIYFQGNSAPDKSGLPSDRFSAERTGGSVSTLTIQRTQQEDSAVYLCASSFGRGNTEAFFGQGTRLTVV.